This TCR beta chain was identified during a study of identical twins (dated by TCRdb to about 2016). A note on the overall study: To test whether fetal clonotypes persist, the study used deep sequencing on TCR alpha and beta repertoires from monozygotic twins, unrelated adults of various ages, and cord blood. To rule out contamination, replicate twin experiments were performed at different times with different library preparation protocols.

Every donor was a healthy Caucasian. Using Miltenyi CD45RO+ enrichment and human naive T-cell isolation kits, memory (CD45RO+) and naive T cells were isolated from PBMC. Findings and caveats that apply to the study as a whole: Out-of-frame TCR alpha sharing in monozygotic twins was systematically underestimated by recombination models, whereas sharing between unrelated individuals was in agreement with the recombination models. Abundant cord blood beta clonotypes had fewer insertions, young adult naive repertoires showed a similar but weaker trend, and memory repertoires showed no such trend. Because the same donors could not be followed over many years, the conclusions depended on cross-sectional statistical analysis. Zero-insertion analyses could be partly confounded by invariant T cells such as MAIT and iNKT, although diverse VJ usage argued against such confounding for most clonotypes. The excess sharing between twins in beta out-of-frame sequences was weaker because fewer shared sequences reduced the signal-to-noise ratio. Out-of-frame TCR alpha sequences shared between twins showed an excess of low generation-probability sequences compared with coincidental sharing between unrelated individuals.

Regarding this clonotype: This receptor's antigen is unknown. Base quality data are lacking; no much larger clone is found one base away.

Receptor amplification or capture employed 5' RACE. Instrument used: Illumina HiSeq 2000. A universal primer binding site was introduced by template switching, and a unique molecular identifier was present in the final cDNA, enabling accurate counting of TCR cDNA molecules. Specific primers in the conserved constant-segment region were used to synthesize first-strand cDNA for the TCR alpha and beta chains. Each cDNA library was double barcoded, with a SMART-Mk sample barcode plus Illumina barcodes, to control for contamination. TruSeq adapter sequences and Illumina sample barcodes were added in two successive PCR steps. Sequencing of the TCR alpha and beta cDNA libraries was done on the Illumina HiSeq platform using custom primers. From the authors' description of their analysis: Unique molecular identifiers were extracted from raw reads with MiGEC, and CDR3 positions were determined with MiXCR. Recombination models were inferred per individual with the repgenHMM and IGoR tools using an EM algorithm. The analysis of shared clonotypes was done with the tcR package in R, with sharing normalized by the product of cloneset sizes. To study raw recombination free of thymic and clonal selection effects, out-of-frame nonproductive sequences were analyzed. TCRdb reprocessed the public reads (quality trimming at Q25 with fastp, clone calling with MiXCR) and kept in-frame beta chains. Rows are combined by CDR3 protein, so each entry shows the most common genes and DNA. TCRdb's processing, not the authors', yielded these V and J calls. The sample table holds a few hundred thousand distinct CDR3 sequences, of which about 10% were seen once. The ten largest make up 8% to 10% of the sample.

The germline ends are 8 bases apart after V is trimmed by 0 bases and J by 5 bases. The CDR3 goes from the cysteine to the phenylalanine over 15 residues. Just CDR3 DNA is preserved here, 45 bases in frame from base 1. As encoded in the germline V gene, CDR1 is LGHNA while CDR2 is YNFKEQ. The sample taken for sequencing was memory T cells sorted from blood. The cell subset or site tag for this specimen amounts to: CD45RO+ enriched T cells. The TCR sequence derives from a man aged 50 to 59 in good health. The rearrangement combines TRBV4-2 with TRBJ1-6, with the D gene not confidently named. The nucleotides read TGTGCCAGCAGCCAAGAATGGCTCGATAATTCACCCCTCCACTTT. Its translation reads: CASSQEWLDNSPLHF.